This TCR beta chain was found in a study of blood T cells in healthy people across ages. Study information: For every two T cells, template switching captured about one barcoded beta molecule.

The CDR3 sequence is 14 residues long. Germline CDR1 is MDHEN and CDR2 is SYDVKM. Trimming removed 5 bases at V and 0 bases at J, with 10 bases between. Overall study results and limits: When one million T cells were used, diversity estimates were thought to be underestimates. Naive CD4+ cell counts and diversity both ran higher in long-lived than in aged donors.

As regards this clonotype: The target antigen is unknown.

The authors ran a second PCR of about 7 to 11 cycles using a sample-barcoded 5' primer and a J-beta primer mix. All samples yielded 3 million or more CDR3-containing paired-end reads. A single record per CDR3 protein comes from TCRdb applying MiXCR to the 5' RACE reads. The sample yields about 640,000 distinct CDR3 sequences, roughly 58% seen once. V and J are TRBV28 and TRBJ2-5, with D maybe TRBD2 (6 bases). The specimen sequenced was blood. The source of this sequence is a man aged 60-69 years in good health. Here the CDR3 DNA reads TGTGCCAGCAGTGATGGGGGGTACCAAGAGACCCAGTACTTC. Its translation is CASSDGGYQETQYF.